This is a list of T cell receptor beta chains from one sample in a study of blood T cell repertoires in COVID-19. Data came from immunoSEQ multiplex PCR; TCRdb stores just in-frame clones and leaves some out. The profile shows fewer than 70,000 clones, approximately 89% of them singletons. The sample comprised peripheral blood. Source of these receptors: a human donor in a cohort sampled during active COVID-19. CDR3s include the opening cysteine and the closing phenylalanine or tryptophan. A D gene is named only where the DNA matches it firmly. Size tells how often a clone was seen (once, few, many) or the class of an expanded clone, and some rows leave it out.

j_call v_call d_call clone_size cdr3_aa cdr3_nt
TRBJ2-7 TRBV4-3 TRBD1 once CASSQASDRGRTYEQYF TGCGCCAGCAGCCAGGCCTCAGACAGGGGCCGTACCTACGAGCAGTACTTC
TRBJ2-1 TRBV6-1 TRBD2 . CASSEAGGPNEQFF TGTGCCAGCAGTGAAGCGGGAGGGCCGAATGAGCAGTTCTTC
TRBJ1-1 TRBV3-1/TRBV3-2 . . CASSQGGRDEAFF TGTGCCAGCAGCCAGGGAGGACGGGATGAAGCTTTCTTT
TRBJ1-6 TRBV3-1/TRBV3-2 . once CASSQAGDNSPLHF TGTGCCAGCAGCCAAGCAGGGGACAATTCACCCCTCCACTTT
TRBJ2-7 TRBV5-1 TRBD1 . CASSPGTGYKVYEQYF TGCGCCAGCAGCCCGGGGACAGGGTACAAAGTGTACGAGCAGTACTTC
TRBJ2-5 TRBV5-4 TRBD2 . CASSFSGTAETQYF TGTGCCAGCAGCTTTAGCGGGACGGCGGAGACCCAGTACTTC
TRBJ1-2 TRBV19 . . CASRLDGGGYYGYTF TGTGCCAGTCGATTGGACGGTGGAGGATACTATGGCTACACCTTC
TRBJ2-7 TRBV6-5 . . CASSYLSGSYEQYF TGTGCCAGCAGTTACTTATCAGGGTCGTACGAGCAGTACTTC
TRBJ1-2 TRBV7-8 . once CASSGRGAAGGFYGYTF TGTGCCAGCAGCGGTAGAGGGGCCGCGGGGGGGTTCTATGGCTACACCTTC
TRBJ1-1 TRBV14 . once CASSPLWVEVEAFF TGTGCCAGCAGCCCCCTGTGGGTTGAGGTTGAAGCTTTCTTT
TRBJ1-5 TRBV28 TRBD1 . CASRSGTGMFQPQHF TGTGCCAGCAGATCCGGGACAGGGATGTTTCAGCCCCAGCATTTT
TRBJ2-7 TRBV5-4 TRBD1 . CASSLEGTGVRGAYEQYF TGTGCCAGCAGCTTGGAGGGGACAGGGGTTCGAGGCGCCTACGAGCAGTACTTC
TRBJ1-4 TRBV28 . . CASSLWRGTNEKLFF TGTGCCAGCAGTTTATGGAGGGGGACTAATGAAAAACTGTTTTTT
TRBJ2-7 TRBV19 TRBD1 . CVSSTTGIPYEQYF TGTGTCAGTAGTACGACAGGGATCCCCTACGAGCAGTACTTC
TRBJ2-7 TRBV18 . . CASSPSGDEQYF TGTGCCAGCTCACCATCCGGGGACGAGCAGTACTTC
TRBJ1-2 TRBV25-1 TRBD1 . CASSPRDRGLGGYTF TGTGCCAGCAGTCCCCGGGACAGGGGGCTGGGTGGCTACACCTTC
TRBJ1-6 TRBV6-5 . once CASSYSGGYNSPLHF TGTGCCAGCAGTTACTCGGGGGGCTATAATTCACCCCTCCACTTT
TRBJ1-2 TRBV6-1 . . CASGEGLLGYTF TGTGCCAGCGGTGAGGGCTTGCTAGGCTACACCTTC
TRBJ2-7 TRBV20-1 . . CSARKQYEQYF TGCAGTGCTAGAAAGCAATACGAGCAGTACTTC
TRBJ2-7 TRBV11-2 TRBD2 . CASSLAIRLAGRNEQYF TGTGCCAGCAGCTTAGCGATACGGCTAGCGGGACGGAACGAGCAGTACTTC
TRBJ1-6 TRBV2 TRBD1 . CASSRRQGNSPLHF TGTGCCAGCAGTCGCCGACAGGGAAATTCACCCCTCCACTTT
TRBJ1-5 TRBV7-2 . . CASSLRDTTRYSNQPQHF TGTGCCAGCAGCCTCCGGGACACCACACGCTATAGCAATCAGCCCCAGCATTTT
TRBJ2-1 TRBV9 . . CASSVGSPGGSYNEQFF TGTGCCAGCAGCGTAGGTTCCCCGGGCGGGTCATACAATGAGCAGTTCTTC
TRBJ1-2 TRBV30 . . CAWSHGGNGYGYTF TGTGCCTGGAGTCACGGAGGGAACGGGTATGGCTACACCTTC
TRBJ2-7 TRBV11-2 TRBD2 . CASSSNLGLAGEKYF TGTGCCAGCAGCTCCAACTTGGGACTAGCGGGAGAAAAGTACTTC
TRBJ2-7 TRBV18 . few CASSPGGLTTLYEQYF TGTGCCAGCTCACCAGGGGGCCTTACGACATTGTACGAGCAGTACTTC
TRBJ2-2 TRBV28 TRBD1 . CASSIRGRELFF TGTGCCAGCAGTATCAGGGGGCGGGAGCTGTTTTTT
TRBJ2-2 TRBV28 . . CASSQRRGSTGELFF TGTGCCAGCAGCCAGAGGAGAGGGAGTACCGGGGAGCTGTTTTTT
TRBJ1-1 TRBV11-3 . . CASSRGGRTEAFF TGTGCCAGCAGTAGGGGAGGACGGACTGAAGCTTTCTTT
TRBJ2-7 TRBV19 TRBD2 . CASSIKLAGTEQYF TGTGCCAGTAGTATAAAGCTAGCGGGGACCGAGCAGTACTTC
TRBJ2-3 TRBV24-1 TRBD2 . CATSDLTSGTDTQYF TGTGCCACCAGTGACCTGACTAGCGGGACAGATACGCAGTATTTT
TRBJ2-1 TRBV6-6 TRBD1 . CASSSQGNEQFF TGTGCCAGCAGTTCACAGGGGAATGAGCAGTTCTTC
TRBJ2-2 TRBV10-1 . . CATNRENQRTGELFF TGCGCCACAAACAGGGAAAATCAAAGGACCGGGGAGCTGTTTTTT
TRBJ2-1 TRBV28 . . CASREEGSEFF TGTGCCAGCAGAGAGGAGGGGTCGGAGTTCTTC
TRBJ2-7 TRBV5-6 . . CASSSFPESYEQYF TGTGCCAGCAGCTCCTTCCCCGAGTCCTACGAGCAGTACTTC
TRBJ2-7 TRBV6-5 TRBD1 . CASRTTGYEQYF TGTGCCAGCAGAACGACAGGGTACGAGCAGTACTTC
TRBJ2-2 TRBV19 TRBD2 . CASRGAGLNTGELFF TGTGCCAGTAGGGGAGCGGGATTGAACACCGGGGAGCTGTTTTTT
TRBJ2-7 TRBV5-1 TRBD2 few CASSFEAGVYEQYF TGCGCCAGCAGCTTCGAAGCGGGGGTCTACGAGCAGTACTTC
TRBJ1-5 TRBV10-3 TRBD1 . CAISEGTAYQPQHF TGTGCCATCAGTGAGGGGACAGCATATCAGCCCCAGCATTTT
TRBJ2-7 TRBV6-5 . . CASSHQEGGEQYF TGTGCCAGCAGTCACCAGGAGGGCGGCGAGCAGTACTTC
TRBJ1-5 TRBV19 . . CASSIVVDSNQPQHF TGTGCCAGTAGTATAGTAGTCGATAGCAATCAGCCCCAGCATTTT
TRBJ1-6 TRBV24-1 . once CATSRETVNSPLHF TGTGCCACGTCCCGGGAGACAGTTAATTCACCCCTCCACTTT
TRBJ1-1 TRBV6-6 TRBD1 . CASTSTGRGYTEAFF TGTGCCAGCACCTCAACGGGCAGGGGGTACACTGAAGCTTTCTTT
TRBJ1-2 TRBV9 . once CASSVGQGKGYGYTF TGTGCCAGCAGCGTAGGGCAGGGGAAAGGCTATGGCTACACCTTC
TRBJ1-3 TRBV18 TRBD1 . CASSRRDREFSGNTIYF TGTGCCAGCTCACGCCGGGACAGGGAGTTTTCTGGAAACACCATATATTTT
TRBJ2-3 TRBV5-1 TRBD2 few CASSSKTSADTQYF TGCGCCAGCAGCTCTAAGACTAGCGCAGATACGCAGTATTTT
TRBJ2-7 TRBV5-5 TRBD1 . CASSLGGQGEFEQYF TGTGCCAGCAGCTTGGGGGGACAGGGGGAATTCGAGCAGTACTTC
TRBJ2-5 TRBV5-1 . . CASSLSGSQETQYF TGCGCCAGCAGCTTGTCAGGGTCCCAAGAGACCCAGTACTTC
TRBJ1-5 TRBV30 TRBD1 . CAWSVGTGNQPQHF TGTGCCTGGAGTGTTGGGACAGGTAATCAGCCCCAGCATTTT